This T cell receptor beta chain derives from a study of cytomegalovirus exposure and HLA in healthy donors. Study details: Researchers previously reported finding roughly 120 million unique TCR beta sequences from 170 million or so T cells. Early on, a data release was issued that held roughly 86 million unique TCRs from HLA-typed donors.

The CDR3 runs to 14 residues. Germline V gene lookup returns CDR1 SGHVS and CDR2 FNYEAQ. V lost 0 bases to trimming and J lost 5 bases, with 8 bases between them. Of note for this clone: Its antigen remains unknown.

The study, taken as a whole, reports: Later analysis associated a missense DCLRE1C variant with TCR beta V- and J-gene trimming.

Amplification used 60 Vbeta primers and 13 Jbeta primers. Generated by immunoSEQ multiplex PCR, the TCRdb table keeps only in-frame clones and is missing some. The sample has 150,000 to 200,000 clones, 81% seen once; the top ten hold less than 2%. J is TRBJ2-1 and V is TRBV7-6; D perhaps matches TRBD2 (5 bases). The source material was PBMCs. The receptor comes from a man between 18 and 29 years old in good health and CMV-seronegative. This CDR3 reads CASSLAVANNEQFF. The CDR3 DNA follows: TGTGCCAGCAGCTTAGCAGTAGCGAACAATGAGCAGTTCTTC.